The sequence of this T cell receptor beta chain was determined in a study of shared clonotypes between healthy human individuals. The input for sorted-subset replicate PCRs was approximately 200 ng DNA, around 27,000 T cell genomes. Only in-frame clones appear in the TCRdb table, and some are missing; sequencing was by immunoSEQ multiplex PCR. The sample contains some 980,000 clones, 60% to 85% of which appear only once. The CDR3 has 17 amino acids. CDR1 and CDR2 (germline): LNHNV, YYDKDF (reference sequence). The J segment lost 2 bases and the V segment lost 1 base, leaving 6 bases of the junction unmatched. Naive CD4+ cells were CD45RA-selected; the remaining cells were memory.

The TCR originated in a man between 18 and 35 years old in good health. The sequenced sample was memory CD4+ T cells sorted from blood. The subset: CD45RA-negative fraction. The gene calls are TRBV15 and TRBJ2-5; TRBD2 aligns across 11 bases. The CDR3, as DNA: TGTGCCACCAGCAGAGGGGAGTGGACTAGCGGGCAAGAGACCCAGTACTTC. It specifies CATSRGEWTSGQETQYF.